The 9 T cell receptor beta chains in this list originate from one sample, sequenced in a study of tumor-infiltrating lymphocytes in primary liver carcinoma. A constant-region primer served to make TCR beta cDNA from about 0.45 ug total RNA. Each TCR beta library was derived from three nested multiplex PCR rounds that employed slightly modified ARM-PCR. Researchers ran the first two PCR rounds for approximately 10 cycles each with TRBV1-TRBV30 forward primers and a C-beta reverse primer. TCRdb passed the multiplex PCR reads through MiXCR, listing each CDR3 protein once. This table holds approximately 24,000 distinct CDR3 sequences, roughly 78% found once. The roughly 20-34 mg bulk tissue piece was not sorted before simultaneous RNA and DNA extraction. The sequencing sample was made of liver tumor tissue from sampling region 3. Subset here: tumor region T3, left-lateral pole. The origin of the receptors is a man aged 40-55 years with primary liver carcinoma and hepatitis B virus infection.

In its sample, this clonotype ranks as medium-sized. The DNA for the CDR3 is TGTGCCACCAGTGATTTGTCAGGGAAGAATGAGCAGTTCTTC. Translated, it gives CATSDLSGKNEQFF. The chain links TRBV24-1 to TRBJ2-1, with D maybe TRBD1 (5 bases). CDR3 length equals 14 residues. The ends were cut back, 0 bases at V and 7 bases at J, with 9 bases in the middle. The germline V gene encodes CDR1 KGHDR and CDR2 SFDVKD.

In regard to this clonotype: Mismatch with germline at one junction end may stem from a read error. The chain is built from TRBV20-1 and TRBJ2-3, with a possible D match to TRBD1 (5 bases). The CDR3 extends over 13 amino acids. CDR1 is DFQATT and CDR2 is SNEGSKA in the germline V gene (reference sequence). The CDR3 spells CRARHPQADMQYF. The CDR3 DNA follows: TGCAGAGCTAGACATCCACAGGCAGATATGCAGTATTTT.

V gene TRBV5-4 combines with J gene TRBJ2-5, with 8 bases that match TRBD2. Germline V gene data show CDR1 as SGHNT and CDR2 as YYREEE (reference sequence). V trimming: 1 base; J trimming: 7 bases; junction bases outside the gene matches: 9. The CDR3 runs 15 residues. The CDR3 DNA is TGTGCCAGCAGCTTGACCGGGATTAGCGGGGTGACCCAGTACTTC. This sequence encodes CASSLTGISGVTQYF.

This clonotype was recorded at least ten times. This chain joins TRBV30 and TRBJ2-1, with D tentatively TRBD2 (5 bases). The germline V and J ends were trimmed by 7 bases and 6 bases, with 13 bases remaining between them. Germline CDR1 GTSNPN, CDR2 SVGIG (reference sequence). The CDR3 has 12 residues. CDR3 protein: CAYLPGGNEQFF. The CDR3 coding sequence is TGTGCCTACCTCCCCGGAGGCAATGAGCAGTTCTTC.

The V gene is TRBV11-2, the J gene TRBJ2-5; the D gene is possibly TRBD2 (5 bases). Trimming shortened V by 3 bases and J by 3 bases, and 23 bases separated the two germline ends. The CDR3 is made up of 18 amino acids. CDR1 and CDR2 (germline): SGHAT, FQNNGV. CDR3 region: CASSLSRLALGKKETQYF. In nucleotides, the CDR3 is TGTGCCAGCAGCTTGTCAAGGCTAGCCCTGGGAAAAAAAGAGACCCAGTACTTC. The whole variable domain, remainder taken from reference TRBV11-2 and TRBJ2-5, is EAGVAQSPRYKIIEKRQSVAFWCNPISGHATLYWYQQILGQGPKLLIQFQNNGVVDDSQLPKDRFSAERLKGVDSTLKIQPAKLEDSAVYLCASSLSRLALGKKETQYFGPGTRLLVL.

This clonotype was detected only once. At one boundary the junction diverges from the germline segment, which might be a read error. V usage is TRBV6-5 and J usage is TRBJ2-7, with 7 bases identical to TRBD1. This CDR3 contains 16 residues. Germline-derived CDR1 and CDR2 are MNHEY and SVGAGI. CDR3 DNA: TGTGCCAGCAGGCACGGACAGGCAGTATCCTTTTACGAGCAGTACTTT. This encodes CASRHGQAVSFYEQYF.

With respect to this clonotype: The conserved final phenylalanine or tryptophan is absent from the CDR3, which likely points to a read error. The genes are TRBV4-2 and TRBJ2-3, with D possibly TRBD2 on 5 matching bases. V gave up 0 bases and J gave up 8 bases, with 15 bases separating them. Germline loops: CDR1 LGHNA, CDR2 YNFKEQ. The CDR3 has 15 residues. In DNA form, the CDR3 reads TGTGCCAGCAGCCAAGAGAAGGGAGTGATAGTTACGCAGTATTCT. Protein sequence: CASSQEKGVIVTQYS.

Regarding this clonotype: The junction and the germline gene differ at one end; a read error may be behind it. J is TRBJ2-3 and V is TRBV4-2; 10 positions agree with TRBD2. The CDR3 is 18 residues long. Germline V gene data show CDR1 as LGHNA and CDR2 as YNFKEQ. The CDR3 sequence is CASSQVALLAGVTVTQCF. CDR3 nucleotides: TGTGCCAGCAGCCAAGTGGCGCTTCTAGCGGGAGTGACAGTTACGCAGTGTTTT.

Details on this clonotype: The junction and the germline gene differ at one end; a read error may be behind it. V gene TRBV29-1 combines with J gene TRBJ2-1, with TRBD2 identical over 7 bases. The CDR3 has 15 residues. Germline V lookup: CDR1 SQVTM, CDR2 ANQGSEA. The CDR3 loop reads CSVEGLAGAPGEQFF. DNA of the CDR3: TGTAGCGTCGAGGGTCTGGCGGGAGCTCCCGGTGAGCAGTTCTTC.